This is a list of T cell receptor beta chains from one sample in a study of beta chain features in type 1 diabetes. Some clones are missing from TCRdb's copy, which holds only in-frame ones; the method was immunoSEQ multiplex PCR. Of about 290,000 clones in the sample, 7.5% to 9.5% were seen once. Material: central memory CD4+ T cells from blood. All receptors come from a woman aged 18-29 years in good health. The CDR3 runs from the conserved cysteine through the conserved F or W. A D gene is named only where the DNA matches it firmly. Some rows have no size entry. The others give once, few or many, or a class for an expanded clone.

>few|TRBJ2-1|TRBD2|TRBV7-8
CASSPSTGTSGRAARFF
TGTGCCAGCAGCCCCTCAACCGGGACTAGCGGGAGGGCCGCTCGGTTCTTC
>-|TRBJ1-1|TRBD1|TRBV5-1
CASSPGQGFVNTEAFF
TGCGCCAGCAGCCCGGGACAGGGATTCGTGAACACTGAAGCTTTCTTT
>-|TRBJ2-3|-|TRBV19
CASSIADTQYF
TGTGCCAGTAGTATCGCAGATACGCAGTATTTT
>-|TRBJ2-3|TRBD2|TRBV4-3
CASSQPPYGTSFADTQYF
TGCGCCAGCAGCCAACCCCCCTACGGGACTAGTTTCGCCGATACGCAGTATTTT
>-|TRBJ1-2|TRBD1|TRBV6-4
CASSGTGKPTINYGYTF
TGTGCCAGCAGCGGGACAGGGAAACCCACAATAAACTATGGCTACACCTTC
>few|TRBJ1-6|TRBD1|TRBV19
CASRAGTVRSPLHF
TGTGCCAGTAGGGCCGGGACAGTCCGTTCACCCCTCCACTTT
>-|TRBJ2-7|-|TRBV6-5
CASSRNLAYEQYF
TGTGCCAGCAGTCGCAATTTAGCTTACGAGCAGTACTTC
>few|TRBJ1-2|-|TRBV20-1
CSASYSYGYTF
TGCAGTGCTAGTTACTCCTATGGCTACACCTTC
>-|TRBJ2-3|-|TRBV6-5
CASSRYLGYTDTQYF
TGTGCCAGCAGCCGTTACCTAGGTTACACAGATACGCAGTATTTT
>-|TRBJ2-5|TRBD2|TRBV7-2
CASSGGGFETQYF
TGTGCCAGCAGCGGCGGGGGGTTTGAGACCCAGTACTTC
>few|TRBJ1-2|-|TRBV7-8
CASSLNADINYGYTF
TGTGCCAGCAGCTTAAACGCCGATATCAACTATGGCTACACCTTC
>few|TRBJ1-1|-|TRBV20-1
CSVPRGARAFF
TGCAGTGTCCCGAGGGGGGCACGGGCTTTCTTT
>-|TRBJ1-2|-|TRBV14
CASSPLQGGYGYTF
TGTGCCAGCAGCCCTCTTCAGGGCGGCTATGGCTACACCTTC
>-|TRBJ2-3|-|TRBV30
CAWKDVRTLSTDTQYF
TGTGCCTGGAAGGATGTTAGGACCCTTAGCACAGATACGCAGTATTTT
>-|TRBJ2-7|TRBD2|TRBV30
CAWVLAGTYPYEQYF
TGTGCCTGGGTGTTAGCGGGAACGTATCCCTACGAGCAGTACTTC
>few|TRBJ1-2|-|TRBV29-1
CSSGDYGYTF
TGCAGCTCCGGCGACTATGGCTACACCTTC
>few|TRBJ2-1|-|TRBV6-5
CASSSGGRPQFF
TGTGCCTCCTCCTCCGGGGGCAGGCCACAGTTCTTC
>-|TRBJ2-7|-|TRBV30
CARGQSYEQYF
TGTGCCCGCGGACAGTCCTACGAGCAGTACTTC
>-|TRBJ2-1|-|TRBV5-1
CASSDGTMTYNEQFF
TGCGCCAGCAGCGATGGGACCATGACGTACAATGAGCAGTTCTTC
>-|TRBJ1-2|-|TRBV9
CASSPRERGSYTF
TGTGCCAGCAGCCCCCGGGAAAGGGGCAGCTACACCTTC
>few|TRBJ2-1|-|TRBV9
CASSVAGLHNEQFF
TGTGCCAGCAGCGTAGCCGGGTTGCACAATGAGCAGTTCTTC
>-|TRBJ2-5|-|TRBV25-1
CASSVAGAETQYF
TGTGCCAGCAGTGTTGCGGGGGCGGAGACCCAGTACTTC
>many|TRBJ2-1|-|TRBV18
CASSPESGKGRGQFF
TGTGCCAGCTCACCTGAGTCAGGGAAGGGGAGAGGGCAGTTCTTC
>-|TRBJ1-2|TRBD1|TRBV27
CASSPRGQGANYGYTF
TGTGCCAGCAGCCCCAGGGGACAGGGGGCTAACTATGGCTACACCTTC
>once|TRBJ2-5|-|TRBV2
CASSPLGTAQETQYF
TGTGCCAGCAGCCCCTTGGGAACAGCTCAAGAGACCCAGTACTTC
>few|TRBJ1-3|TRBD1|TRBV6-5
CASSYRDSPTNTIYF
TGTGCCAGCAGTTACCGGGACAGCCCGACGAACACCATATATTTT
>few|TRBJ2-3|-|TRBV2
CASSGRTDTQYF
TGTGCCAGCAGTGGCAGGACAGATACGCAGTATTTT
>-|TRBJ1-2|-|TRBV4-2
CASSQVGGKSYTF
TGTGCCAGCAGCCAAGTCGGTGGGAAAAGCTACACCTTC
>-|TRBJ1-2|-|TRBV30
CAWSRASTNYGYTF
TGTGCCTGGAGTCGAGCGTCGACTAACTATGGCTACACCTTC
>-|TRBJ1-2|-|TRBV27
CASSIRRNYGYTF
TGTGCCAGCAGTATAAGGCGAAACTATGGCTACACCTTC
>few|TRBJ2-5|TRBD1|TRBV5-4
CASRLRDSVETQYF
TGTGCCAGCAGACTACGGGACAGTGTAGAGACCCAGTACTTC